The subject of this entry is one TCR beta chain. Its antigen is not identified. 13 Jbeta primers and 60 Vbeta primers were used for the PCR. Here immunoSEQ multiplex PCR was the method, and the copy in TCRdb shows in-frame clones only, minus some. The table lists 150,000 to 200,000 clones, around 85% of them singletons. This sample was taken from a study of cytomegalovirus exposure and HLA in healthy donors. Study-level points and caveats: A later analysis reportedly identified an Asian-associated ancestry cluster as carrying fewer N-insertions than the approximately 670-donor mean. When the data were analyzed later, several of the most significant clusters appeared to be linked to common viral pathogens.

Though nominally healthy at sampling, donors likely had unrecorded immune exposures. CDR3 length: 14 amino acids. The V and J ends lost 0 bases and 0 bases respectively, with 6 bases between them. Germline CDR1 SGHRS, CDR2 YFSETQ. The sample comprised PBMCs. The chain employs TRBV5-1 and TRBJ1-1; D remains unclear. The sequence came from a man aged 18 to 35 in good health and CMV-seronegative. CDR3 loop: CASSLESMNTEAFF. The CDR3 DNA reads TGCGCCAGCAGCTTGGAATCCATGAACACTGAAGCTTTCTTT.